This T cell receptor beta chain was documented in a study of a mutant IDH1 vaccine in newly diagnosed glioma. Study information: All eight of the vaccinations patients received fell in weeks 1, 3, 5, 7, 11, 15, 19 and 23. The treated group averaged about 41 years old and was 62.5% male, around 38% female. Vaccines were begun 4-6 weeks after radiotherapy alone, or with temozolomide cycles. Beforehand, treatment had been radiotherapy, temozolomide, or both; the majority received both.

As for time point: week 11, during vaccination. The investigators gave 300 ug of mutant IDH1 20-mer peptide in each vaccine dose, together with topical imiquimod. This clone was picked up a small number of times. Its target is unknown. The V gene lost 0 bases and the J gene lost 0 bases, with 3 bases spanning the gap. The CDR3 has 15 amino acids. CDR1 is PRHDT, CDR2 FYEKMQ, per germline (reference sequence). TCRdb's copy holds only in-frame clones and misses some; the assay was immunoSEQ multiplex PCR. Of about 120,000 clones listed, over 75% are singletons. This specimen consisted of PBMCs, obtained from a glioma patient whose treatment included an IDH1 peptide vaccine. This TCR came from a man aged 40-50 years with glioma. The chain is built from TRBV13 and TRBJ2-6, with no clear D. The CDR3 coding sequence is TGTGCCAGCAGCTTAGGCAGCTCTGGGGCCAACGTCCTGACTTTC. The encoded protein is CASSLGSSGANVLTF. The full variable domain, in which reference TRBV13 and TRBJ2-6 provide the parts outside the CDR3, is AAGVIQSPRHLIKEKRETATLKCYPIPRHDTVYWYQQGPGQDPQFLISFYEKMQSDKGSIPDRFSAQQFSDYHSELNMSSLELGDSALYFCASSLGSSGANVLTFGAGSRLTVL.